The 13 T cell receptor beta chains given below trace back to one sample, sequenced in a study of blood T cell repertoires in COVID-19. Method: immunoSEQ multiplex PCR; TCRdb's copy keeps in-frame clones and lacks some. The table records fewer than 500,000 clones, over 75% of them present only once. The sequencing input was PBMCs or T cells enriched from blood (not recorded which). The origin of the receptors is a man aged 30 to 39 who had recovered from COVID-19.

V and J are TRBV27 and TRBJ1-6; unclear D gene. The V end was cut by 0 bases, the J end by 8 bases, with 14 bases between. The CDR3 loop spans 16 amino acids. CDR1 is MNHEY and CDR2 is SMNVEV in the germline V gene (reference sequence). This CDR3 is CASSLSSYGGYSPLHF. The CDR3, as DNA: TGTGCCAGCAGTTTATCGTCCTACGGAGGTTATTCACCCCTCCACTTT.

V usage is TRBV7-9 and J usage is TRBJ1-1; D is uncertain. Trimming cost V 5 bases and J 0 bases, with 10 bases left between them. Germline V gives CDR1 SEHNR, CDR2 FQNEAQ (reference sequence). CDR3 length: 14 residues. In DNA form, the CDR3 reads TGTGCCAGCAGCCCTTCGCAGATGAACACTGAAGCTTTCTTT. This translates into CASSPSQMNTEAFF.

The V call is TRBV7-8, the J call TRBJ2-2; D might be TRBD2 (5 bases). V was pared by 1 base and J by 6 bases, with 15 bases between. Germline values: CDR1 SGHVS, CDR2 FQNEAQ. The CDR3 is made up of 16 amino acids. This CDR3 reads CASSLGPGRSPGELFF. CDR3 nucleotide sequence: TGTGCCAGCAGCTTAGGGCCGGGAAGGTCGCCCGGGGAGCTGTTTTTT.

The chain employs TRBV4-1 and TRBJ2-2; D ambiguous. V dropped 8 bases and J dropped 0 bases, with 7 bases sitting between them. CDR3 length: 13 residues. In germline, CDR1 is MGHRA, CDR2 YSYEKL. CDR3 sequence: CASALSNTGELFF. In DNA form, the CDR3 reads TGCGCCAGCGCACTCTCGAACACCGGGGAGCTGTTTTTT.

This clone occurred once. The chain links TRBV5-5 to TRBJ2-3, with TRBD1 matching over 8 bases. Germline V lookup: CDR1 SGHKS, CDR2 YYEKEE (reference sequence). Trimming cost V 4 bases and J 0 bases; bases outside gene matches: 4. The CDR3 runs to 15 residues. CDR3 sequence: CASSDQGASTDTQYF. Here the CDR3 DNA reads TGTGCCAGCAGCGACCAGGGGGCGAGCACAGATACGCAGTATTTT.

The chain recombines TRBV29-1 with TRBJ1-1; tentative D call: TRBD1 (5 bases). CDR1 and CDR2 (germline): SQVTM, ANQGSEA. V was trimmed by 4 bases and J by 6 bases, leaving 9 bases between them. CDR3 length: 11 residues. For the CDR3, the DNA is TGCAGCGTTGGTATGGGGCCTGAAGCTTTCTTT. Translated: CSVGMGPEAFF. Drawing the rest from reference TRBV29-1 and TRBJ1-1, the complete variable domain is SAVISQKPSRDICQRGTSLTIQCQVDSQVTMMFWYRQQPGQSLTLIATANQGSEATYESGFVIDKFPISRPNLTFSTLTVSNMSPEDSSIYLCSVGMGPEAFFGQGTRLTVV.

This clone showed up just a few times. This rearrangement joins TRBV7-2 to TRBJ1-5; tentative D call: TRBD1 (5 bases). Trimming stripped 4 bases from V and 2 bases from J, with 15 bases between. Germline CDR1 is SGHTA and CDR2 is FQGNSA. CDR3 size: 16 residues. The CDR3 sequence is CASSYTGGFGNQPQHF. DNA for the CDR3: TGTGCCAGCAGCTACACAGGAGGGTTCGGCAATCAGCCCCAGCATTTT.

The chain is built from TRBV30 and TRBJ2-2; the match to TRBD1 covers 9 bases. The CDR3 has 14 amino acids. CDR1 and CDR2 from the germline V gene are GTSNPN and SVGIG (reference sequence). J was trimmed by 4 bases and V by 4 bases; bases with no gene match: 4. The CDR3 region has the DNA TGTGCCTGGACCGGACAGGGGTTCACCGGGGAGCTGTTTTTT. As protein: CAWTGQGFTGELFF.

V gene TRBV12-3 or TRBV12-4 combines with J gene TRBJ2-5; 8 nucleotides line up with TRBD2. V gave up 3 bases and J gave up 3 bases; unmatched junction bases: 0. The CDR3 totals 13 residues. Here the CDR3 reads CASSLRGEETQYF. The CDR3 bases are TGTGCCAGCAGTTTGCGGGGGGAAGAGACCCAGTACTTC.

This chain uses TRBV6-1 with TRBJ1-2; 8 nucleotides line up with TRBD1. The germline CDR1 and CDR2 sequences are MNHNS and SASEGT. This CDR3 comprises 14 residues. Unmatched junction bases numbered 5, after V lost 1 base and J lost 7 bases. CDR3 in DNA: TGTGCCAGCAGTGAAGGGACAGGGTTATTTGGCTACACCTTC. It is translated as CASSEGTGLFGYTF.

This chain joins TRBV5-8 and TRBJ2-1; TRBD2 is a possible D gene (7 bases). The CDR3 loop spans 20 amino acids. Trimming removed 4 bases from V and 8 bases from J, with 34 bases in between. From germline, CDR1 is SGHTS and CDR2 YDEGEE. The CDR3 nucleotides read TGTGCCAGCAGCCTAGATGGAGCGTTCATACAGGGAGGGTTCTTGGATGAGCAGTTCTTC. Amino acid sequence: CASSLDGAFIQGGFLDEQFF.

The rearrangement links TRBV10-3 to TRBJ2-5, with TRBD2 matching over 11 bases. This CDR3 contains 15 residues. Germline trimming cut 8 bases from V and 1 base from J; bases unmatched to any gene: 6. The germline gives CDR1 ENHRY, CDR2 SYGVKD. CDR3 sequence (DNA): TGTGCCATCGGAAGACTAGCGGGGCTCCAAGAGACCCAGTACTTC. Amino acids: CAIGRLAGLQETQYF.

The CDR3 DNA sequence: TGTGCCAGCAGCTTAGCGGGGACTAGCGGGGTATCAGACATTCAGTACTTC. This codes for CASSLAGTSGVSDIQYF. The chain uses TRBV7-9 and TRBJ2-4; 13 bases align to TRBD2. V lost 0 bases, J lost 8 bases, and 7 bases stayed unmatched. The CDR3 spans 17 residues. CDR1 is SEHNR and CDR2 is FQNEAQ in the germline V gene (reference sequence).